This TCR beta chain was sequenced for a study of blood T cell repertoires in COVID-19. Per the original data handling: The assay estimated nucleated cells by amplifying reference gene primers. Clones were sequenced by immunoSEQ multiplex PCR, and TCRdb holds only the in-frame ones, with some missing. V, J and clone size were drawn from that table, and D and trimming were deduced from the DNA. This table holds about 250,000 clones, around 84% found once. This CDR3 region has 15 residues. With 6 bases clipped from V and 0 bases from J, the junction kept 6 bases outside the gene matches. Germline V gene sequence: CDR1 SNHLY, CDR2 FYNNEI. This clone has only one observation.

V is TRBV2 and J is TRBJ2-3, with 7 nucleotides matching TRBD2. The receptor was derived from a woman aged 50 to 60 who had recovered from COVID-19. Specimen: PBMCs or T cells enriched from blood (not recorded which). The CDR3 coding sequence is TGTGCCAGCAGCCCTAGCGGAGCTAGCACAGATACGCAGTATTTT. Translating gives CASSPSGASTDTQYF.